This T cell receptor beta chain was recorded in a study of T-cell memory formation after mild COVID-19. Study-level information: TCR clusters were largely donor specific.

This clonotype was seen only a few times. Its matching antigen is unknown. Regarding the study as a whole: Unconfirmed was the SARS-CoV-2 specificity of second-wave clones that peaked on day 37. Shrinking CD4+ clones were chiefly CM and EM; CD8+ ones were chiefly EMRA.

One entry per CDR3 protein, called by TCRdb with MiXCR from the 5' RACE reads. The data hold around 250,000 distinct CDR3 sequences, with over 15% observed a single time. This TCR was recovered from a man in his late teens or twenties who had mild COVID-19 (a few samples of this study predate the infection). Cell type and time point are not known. Sequencing was carried out using PBMCs or a T cell subset sorted from them (not recorded which).

The DNA of the CDR3 is TGTGCCAGCAGCTTAGATGTAGGCAGGTCGAACACCGGGGAGCTGTTTTTT. The encoded protein is CASSLDVGRSNTGELFF. The chain is built from TRBV7-2 and TRBJ2-2; unclear D gene. Trimming took off 1 base at V and 0 bases at J, with 12 bases between the two ends. The germline CDR1 and CDR2 sequences are SGHTA and FQGNSA. The CDR3 is 17 amino acids.